These 32 T cell receptor beta chains originate from one sample sequenced in a study of human T cells and chemical hapten exposure. Stated time point: patch test 3, about 24 weeks after DPC sensitization. Treatment in this sample: therapeutic diphenylcyclopropenone sensitization with weekly scalp DPC. TCRdb ran MiXCR on the RACE reads and lists one entry per CDR3 protein. The profile shows roughly 89,000 distinct CDR3 sequences, 11% of them singletons. Sample: whole blood, taken in connection with sensitization to the hapten diphenylcyclopropenone (DPC). The receptors originated from a woman in her thirties with alopecia areata. Some clones in this sample may be carry-over from other donors' samples.

This clonotype was seen many times. This chain connects TRBV5-4 to TRBJ2-7, with D possibly being TRBD2 (6 bases). The V gene's germline CDR1 is SGHNT and CDR2 YYREEE (reference sequence). The CDR3 is made up of 13 amino acids. V lost 4 bases, J lost 5 bases, and 13 bases lay in between. The CDR3 reads CASSRGTLHEQYV. In nucleotides, the CDR3 is TGTGCCAGCAGCCGCGGGACTCTCCACGAGCAGTACGTC.

On this clonotype: Since a much larger clone is just one base distant, this may be a read error. No conserved phenylalanine or tryptophan ends this CDR3, so it is likely a read error. V usage is TRBV20-1 and J usage is TRBJ2-5; 13 bases line up with TRBD2. Germline lookup yields CDR1 DFQATT and CDR2 SNEGSKA (reference sequence). The V gene end was trimmed by 3 bases and the J gene end by 5 bases; junction bases not matched to a gene: 6. This CDR3 is 15 amino acids long. The DNA of the CDR3 is TGCAGTGCTAGTATCGGACTAGCGGGAGACGAGACCCAGTACTAC. Translated: CSASIGLAGDETQYY.

About this clonotype: This sequence may be a read error, since a much larger clone differs from it by one base. This chain joins TRBV27 and TRBJ2-7; 7 nucleotides line up with TRBD2. The CDR3 loop spans 14 amino acids. Germline CDR1 is MNHEY and CDR2 is SMNVEV (reference sequence). CDR3 sequence reads: CVSYSAGVPYEQYF. CDR3 coding DNA: TGTGTCAGCTACAGCGCGGGAGTTCCCTACGAGCAGTACTTC.

This clonotype was seen repeatedly, ten times or more. J is TRBJ2-5 and V is TRBV29-1; TRBD2 agrees at 14 bases. V shed 7 bases, J shed 4 bases, and the junction held 8 bases outside the gene matches. Germline V gene sequence: CDR1 SQVTM, CDR2 ANQGSEA. The CDR3 loop spans 15 amino acids. The CDR3 DNA follows: TGCAGCGGCCGACTAGCGGGAGGGCCTTCAGAGACCCAGTACTTC. Translated: CSGRLAGGPSETQYF.

This clonotype has just a few counts. The chain employs TRBV20-1 and TRBJ2-5; 7 positions agree with TRBD2. The ends lost 0 bases at V and 1 base at J; junction bases unmatched: 8. Germline V gene sequence: CDR1 DFQATT, CDR2 SNEGSKA (reference sequence). The CDR3 runs to 16 residues. The CDR3 DNA reads as TGCAGTGCTAGAGACCCACTAGCGAGTGCCCAAGAGACCCAGTACTTC. Amino acid sequence: CSARDPLASAQETQYF.

This clonotype was found many times. V and J are TRBV10-1 and TRBJ1-5; D ambiguous. The CDR3 is 13 residues long. The V gene lost 6 bases and the J gene lost 3 bases, with 9 bases spanning the gap. Germline CDR1 and CDR2: WNHNN and SYGVQD (reference sequence). CDR3 nucleotide sequence: TGCGCCAGCAGCGAGACGGACAATCAGCCCCAGCATTTT. This encodes CASSETDNQPQHF.

The CDR3 here is CASSQRLAGLYEQYF. In nucleotides, the CDR3 is TGTGCCAGCAGCCAGAGACTAGCGGGCCTCTACGAGCAGTACTTC. This sequence joins TRBV6-2 or TRBV6-3 and TRBJ2-7; TRBD2 matches 10 bases. In germline, CDR1 is MNHEY, CDR2 SVGEGT. The CDR3 is 15 residues long. V shed 6 bases and J 3 bases; nucleotides not matched to a gene: 8.

The table lists this clonotype with many counts. This chain connects TRBV20-1 to TRBJ2-1, with 9 bases that match TRBD2. The CDR3 spans 15 residues. CDR1 and CDR2 from the germline V gene are DFQATT and SNEGSKA (reference sequence). V was pared by 6 bases and J by 3 bases, with 9 bases of the junction left unmatched. The CDR3 DNA is TGCAGTGCAACAACTAGCGGGCGTGGCTACAATGAGCAGTTCTTC. The encoded protein is CSATTSGRGYNEQFF.

There are many counts of this clonotype. The chain uses TRBV16 and TRBJ1-1; 7 bases fit TRBD1. The germline CDR1 and CDR2 sequences are KGHSY and FQNENV. V lost 3 bases and J lost 0; bases outside the gene matches: 10. The CDR3 has 17 amino acids. The DNA for the CDR3 is TGTGCCAGCAGCCAGAGGGTCACAGGGGCCATGAACACTGAAGCTTTCTTT. Protein: CASSQRVTGAMNTEAFF.

J is TRBJ2-2 and V is TRBV4-1, with 11 bases identical to TRBD2. The germline V gene encodes CDR1 MGHRA and CDR2 YSYEKL. V lost 5 bases and J lost 2; bases outside the gene matches: 7. The CDR3 is made up of 17 amino acids. The CDR3 protein is CASSGRGLAENTGELFF. DNA for the CDR3: TGCGCCAGCAGCGGACGGGGACTAGCGGAAAACACCGGGGAGCTGTTTTTT.

The chain carries TRBV5-5 and TRBJ1-3; maybe TRBD1 (5 bases). This CDR3 has 14 residues. Germline V gene sequence: CDR1 SGHKS, CDR2 YYEKEE (reference sequence). V was clipped by 0 bases and J by 3 bases, with 7 bases between them. CDR3 bases: TGTGCCAGCAGCTTGGCAGGGAATGGAAACACCATATATTTT. Translating it yields CASSLAGNGNTIYF.

The rearrangement joins TRBV10-3 to TRBJ2-2; D uncertain. Looked up from germline, CDR1 is ENHRY and CDR2 is SYGVKD. The CDR3 loop spans 13 amino acids. V gave up 6 bases and J gave up 4 bases, with 9 bases separating them. The CDR3 DNA is TGTGCCATCAGCGACAAGATCACCGGGGAGCTGTTTTTT. Translating gives CAISDKITGELFF.

This clonotype was seen repeatedly, ten times or more. This chain connects TRBV20-1 to TRBJ2-7; TRBD2 matches 11 bases. This CDR3 is 15 amino acids long. Germline-derived CDR1 and CDR2 are DFQATT and SNEGSKA (reference sequence). With 3 bases clipped from V and 6 bases from J, the junction kept 10 bases outside the gene matches. CDR3 region: CSARGLAAGRSEQYF. As DNA, the CDR3 is TGCAGTGCTAGGGGACTAGCGGCGGGGCGGTCCGAGCAGTACTTC.

This clonotype was counted only a few times. The chain employs TRBV20-1 and TRBJ2-3; 7 bases are shared with TRBD2. V trimming: 2 bases; J trimming: 6 bases; junction bases outside the gene matches: 14. The CDR3 is 16 amino acids. Germline-derived CDR1 and CDR2 are DFQATT and SNEGSKA (reference sequence). CDR3 coding DNA: TGCAGTGCTAGACACCCATTCGCGGGAGCATCTGATACGCAGTATTTT. Translating gives CSARHPFAGASDTQYF.

Remarks on this clonotype: The junction shows a germline mismatch at one end, possibly a read error. The rearrangement uses TRBV18 and TRBJ2-7; TRBD1 matches at 8 bases. The CDR3 has 15 residues. Germline assignment: CDR1 KGHSH and CDR2 LQKENI. The CDR3 sequence is CASSPPGQASYEQYF. CDR3 in DNA: TGTGCCAGCTCGCCACCGGGACAGGCCTCCTACGAGCAGTACTTC.

This clonotype was detected only a few times. This chain connects TRBV10-1 to TRBJ1-5; D is perhaps TRBD1 (5 bases). CDR3 length: 13 residues. V lost 10 bases, J lost 6 bases, and 16 bases lay in between. Germline CDR1 reads WNHNN; CDR2 reads SYGVQD (reference sequence). CDR3 nucleotide sequence: TGCGCCAACTGGATCTCTGGGGGTCAGCCCCAGCATTTT. Translation gives CANWISGGQPQHF.

There are many counts of this clonotype. This chain connects TRBV27 to TRBJ1-5; D is ambiguous. The V gene's germline CDR1 is MNHEY and CDR2 SMNVEV (reference sequence). The V and J ends lost 3 bases and 4 bases respectively, with 13 bases between them. The CDR3 runs to 15 residues. The CDR3 protein is CASSFSGQNNQPQHF. The CDR3, as DNA: TGTGCCAGCAGTTTCAGCGGCCAGAATAATCAGCCCCAGCATTTT.

Only a few counts were recorded for this clonotype. The V call is TRBV28, the J call TRBJ2-2; no clear D. Trimming stripped 7 bases from V and 0 bases from J, with 6 bases between. Germline assignment: CDR1 MDHEN and CDR2 SYDVKM. The CDR3 extends over 13 amino acids. The DNA of the CDR3 is TGTGCCAGCACGGAACCGAACACCGGGGAGCTGTTTTTT. The encoded protein is CASTEPNTGELFF.

The V and J genes are TRBV28 and TRBJ2-1, with unresolved D. The germline V and J ends were trimmed by 2 bases and 4 bases, with 12 bases remaining between them. CDR3 length: 15 residues. Germline loops: CDR1 MDHEN, CDR2 SYDVKM. In DNA, the CDR3 is TGTGCCAGCAGTTTAGGCGGAAAAGTTTACAATGAGCAGTTCTTC. Amino acids: CASSLGGKVYNEQFF.

The chain couples TRBV7-8 to TRBJ2-1, with a possible D match to TRBD2 (6 bases). Trimming cost V 2 bases and J 6 bases, with 14 bases left between them. Germline V gene sequence: CDR1 SGHVS, CDR2 FQNEAQ. The CDR3 has 15 amino acids. The CDR3 coding sequence is TGTGCCAGCAGCTTAAAGCGGGTCCCGGGCAATGAGCAGTTCTTC. Protein product: CASSLKRVPGNEQFF.

This clonotype was seen ten or more times. The rearrangement joins TRBV28 to TRBJ2-7; 8 bases line up with TRBD1. V dropped 6 bases and J dropped 1; count of bases not matched to a gene: 2. From germline, CDR1 is MDHEN and CDR2 SYDVKM. CDR3 length equals 13 residues. CDR3 residues: CASRTGVSYEQYF. For the CDR3, the DNA is TGTGCCAGCAGGACAGGGGTGTCCTACGAGCAGTACTTC. Full variable domain (outside the CDR3, taken from reference TRBV28 and TRBJ2-7): DVKVTQSSRYLVKRTGEKVFLECVQDMDHENMFWYRQDPGLGLRLIYFSYDVKMKEKGDIPEGYSVSREKKERFSLILESASTNQTSMYLCASRTGVSYEQYFGPGTRLTVT.

This clonotype has ten or more counts. The chain couples TRBV12-3 or TRBV12-4 to TRBJ2-1; D gene uncertain. V gave up 6 bases and J gave up 10 bases, with 13 bases separating them. The CDR3 is made up of 12 amino acids. The CDR3 bases are TGTGCCAGCAGCCCCCTGCAAGTCGAGCAGTTCTTC. Amino acid sequence: CASSPLQVEQFF.

In this sample, this clonotype turned up many times. The chain joins TRBV5-5 to TRBJ2-3; either TRBD1 or TRBD2 may fit D (6 bases each). CDR1 and CDR2 from the germline V gene are SGHKS and YYEKEE (reference sequence). The CDR3 spans 14 residues. V lost 2 bases to trimming and J lost 1 base, with 8 bases between them. CDR3 nucleotide sequence: TGTGCCAGCAGCTTAGGGGGGCGCACAGATACGCAGTATTTT. Encoded protein: CASSLGGRTDTQYF.

This clonotype appeared many times. The V call is TRBV13, the J call TRBJ2-1; D not certain. The CDR3 extends over 13 amino acids. Germline lookup yields CDR1 PRHDT and CDR2 FYEKMQ (reference sequence). V was cut by 5 bases and J by 6 bases, with 11 bases left in between. CDR3 nucleotides: TGTGCCAGCAGCAAGGAGCCGAGCAATGAGCAGTTCTTC. It codes for CASSKEPSNEQFF.

This clonotype has ten or more counts. The V gene is TRBV2, the J gene TRBJ2-2; no reliable D call. Germline loops: CDR1 SNHLY, CDR2 FYNNEI. This CDR3 spans 11 amino acids. V was clipped by 8 bases and J by 6 bases, with 7 bases between them. The CDR3 reads CASEFAGELFF. Written as DNA, the CDR3 is TGTGCCAGCGAGTTCGCCGGGGAGCTGTTTTTT.

The CDR3 region is CASSPTGAGYGYTF. In DNA form, the CDR3 reads TGTGCCAGCAGTCCCACAGGGGCTGGCTATGGCTACACCTTC. The chain uses TRBV12-3 or TRBV12-4 and TRBJ1-2; 7 nucleotides match TRBD1. V shed 5 bases and J 4 bases; nucleotides not matched to a gene: 7. This CDR3 is 14 amino acids long.

This clonotype was counted ten times or more. The chain couples TRBV18 to TRBJ1-1; TRBD1 matches 8 bases. V trimming: 5 bases; J trimming: 6 bases; junction bases outside the gene matches: 5. This CDR3 region has 13 residues. Per the germline V gene, CDR1 is KGHSH and CDR2 is LQKENI. CDR3 DNA: TGTGCCAGCTCATACCAGGGACAGGCTGAAGCTTTCTTT. Protein: CASSYQGQAEAFF.

This clonotype was seen a handful of times. V gene TRBV29-1 combines with J gene TRBJ2-3, with 9 bases that match TRBD2. The trim removed 4 bases at V and 4 bases at J, leaving 3 bases unmatched. Germline values: CDR1 SQVTM, CDR2 ANQGSEA. CDR3 size: 13 residues. The CDR3 DNA sequence: TGCAGCGTTGCTGCGGGAGGGTCAGATACGCAGTATTTT. Translating gives CSVAAGGSDTQYF.

The chain carries TRBV20-1 and TRBJ1-2; TRBD1 agrees at 10 bases. This CDR3 has 13 residues. V gave up 5 bases and J gave up 3 bases; unmatched junction bases: 3. Germline assignment: CDR1 DFQATT and CDR2 SNEGSKA (reference sequence). The CDR3 sequence is CSAWGQGHYGYTF. DNA of the CDR3: TGCAGTGCTTGGGGACAGGGGCACTATGGCTACACCTTC.

This clonotype was detected many times. The CDR3 nucleotides are TGTGCCAGCAGCCCCGGGACAGGGCATCAGCCCCAGCATTTT. Encoded protein: CASSPGTGHQPQHF. The V call is TRBV28, the J call TRBJ1-5; 9 bases map to TRBD1. CDR1 is MDHEN, CDR2 SYDVKM, per germline. This CDR3 has 14 amino acids. Trimming at V came to 6 bases and at J to 5 bases, leaving 5 bases not matched to a gene.

CDR3 protein: CASSIAWDRVNSPLHF. Here the CDR3 DNA reads TGTGCCAGCAGTATAGCCTGGGACAGGGTGAATTCACCCCTCCACTTT. The genes are TRBV28 and TRBJ1-6; TRBD1 agrees at 9 bases. CDR1 is MDHEN, CDR2 SYDVKM, per germline. The CDR3 is made up of 16 amino acids. Germline trimming cut 5 bases from V and 7 bases from J; bases unmatched to any gene: 9.

This clonotype was counted a few times. This chain joins TRBV11-1 and TRBJ2-2, with D unresolved. Germline CDR1 and CDR2: SGHAT and FQDESV (reference sequence). V was trimmed by 2 bases and J by 1 base, leaving 2 bases between them. This CDR3 region has 13 residues. In DNA, the CDR3 is TGTGCCAGCAGCTTACGGAACACCGGGGAGCTGTTTTTT. It encodes CASSLRNTGELFF.